The 13 T cell receptor beta chains below come from one sample, sequenced in a study of cytomegalovirus exposure and HLA in healthy donors. Researchers ran the PCR with 60 Vbeta and 13 Jbeta primers. Measured with immunoSEQ multiplex PCR; TCRdb has only the in-frame clones, and not every one. Here the sample spans tens of thousands of clones, 80% to 90% being singletons. What was sequenced was PBMCs. Receptor source: a woman aged 40 to 50 in good health and CMV-seropositive.

This chain joins TRBV19 and TRBJ1-5; D gene unclear. Germline CDR1 reads LNHDA; CDR2 reads SQIVND (reference sequence). Trimming stripped 1 base from V and 5 bases from J, with 6 bases between. The CDR3 length is 13 residues. CDR3: CASSIGLYQPQHF. CDR3 DNA: TGTGCCAGTAGTATAGGACTATATCAGCCCCAGCATTTT.

The V gene is TRBV4-3, the J gene TRBJ2-7, with 10 bases that match TRBD2. Germline lookup yields CDR1 LGHNA and CDR2 YSLEER. The CDR3 consists of 16 residues. J gave up 7 bases and V 1 base, and 10 bases lay outside the gene matches. Written as DNA, the CDR3 is TGCGCCAGCAGCCAAGTAGCGGGGGGATCACCTTGTGAGCAGTACTTC. This translates into CASSQVAGGSPCEQYF.

This rearrangement joins TRBV19 to TRBJ1-5, with D maybe TRBD1 (6 bases). The germline V gene has CDR1 LNHDA and CDR2 SQIVND (reference sequence). V was pared by 2 bases and J by 3 bases, with 14 bases between. CDR3 size: 16 residues. CDR3 loop: CASSIFRGSFNQPQHF. For the CDR3, the DNA is TGTGCCAGTAGTATATTTAGGGGGAGCTTCAATCAGCCCCAGCATTTT. Combining the CDR3 with reference TRBV19 and TRBJ1-5 gives the whole variable domain DGGITQSPKYLFRKEGQNVTLSCEQNLNHDAMYWYRQDPGQGLRLIYYSQIVNDFQKGDIAEGYSVSREKKESFPLTVTSAQKNPTAFYLCASSIFRGSFNQPQHFGDGTRLSIL.

CDR3 region: CAWSPGQGYEKLFF. The DNA of the CDR3 is TGTGCCTGGAGTCCGGGACAGGGGTATGAAAAACTGTTTTTT. The genes are TRBV30 and TRBJ1-4; 10 nucleotides align to TRBD1. Germline trimming cut 2 bases from V and 6 bases from J; bases unmatched to any gene: 3. There are 14 residues in the CDR3. Germline values: CDR1 GTSNPN, CDR2 SVGIG (reference sequence).

The chain couples TRBV20-1 to TRBJ1-1; no definite D call. CDR1 is DFQATT and CDR2 is SNEGSKA in the germline V gene (reference sequence). The length of the CDR3 is 11 residues. V lost 6 bases and J lost 8, with 13 bases in between. CDR3 sequence reads: CSASGRAEAFF. The CDR3 bases are TGCAGTGCGAGCGGCCGGGCCGAAGCTTTCTTT.

V usage is TRBV19 and J usage is TRBJ1-2; 10 bases map to TRBD1. Trimming cost V 4 bases and J 8 bases; bases outside gene matches: 7. CDR1 LNHDA and CDR2 SQIVND come from the germline V gene (reference sequence). The CDR3 runs 14 residues. The CDR3 DNA sequence: TGTGCCAGTAGTACTCCCGGGACAGGGGAAGGCTACACCTTC. Protein: CASSTPGTGEGYTF.

The V call is TRBV7-2, the J call TRBJ2-3, with 9 positions matching TRBD2. Germline-derived CDR1 and CDR2 are SGHTA and FQGNSA. This CDR3 has 16 amino acids. V shed 5 bases, J shed 0 bases, and the junction held 6 bases outside the gene matches. The CDR3 region has the DNA TGTGCCAGCAGCCGGAGGCTAGCGGGGAGCACAGATACGCAGTATTTT. This translates into CASSRRLAGSTDTQYF.

The chain joins TRBV5-1 to TRBJ2-3, with 11 nucleotides matching TRBD2. J was trimmed by 5 bases and V by 7 bases; bases with no gene match: 9. Germline V gene lookup returns CDR1 SGHRS and CDR2 YFSETQ. This CDR3 region has 15 residues. Here the CDR3 reads CASHLAGGPKDTQYF. As DNA, the CDR3 is TGCGCCAGCCATTTAGCGGGGGGGCCGAAAGATACGCAGTATTTT.

This chain connects TRBV5-1 to TRBJ1-2, with 7 bases fitting TRBD1. Germline loops: CDR1 SGHRS, CDR2 YFSETQ. The CDR3 runs to 14 residues. The V segment lost 3 bases and the J segment 2 bases; nucleotides outside the gene matches: 4. CDR3 bases: TGCGCCAGCAGCTCCCTACAGGGGAACTATGGCTACACCTTC. Its translation is CASSSLQGNYGYTF.

The V call is TRBV11-3, the J call TRBJ1-1; TRBD1 is a possible D gene (5 bases). This CDR3 spans 14 amino acids. Germline CDR1 reads SGHNT; CDR2 reads YENEEA. The V end lost 5 bases, the J end lost 2 bases, and 12 bases lay between the germline ends. The CDR3 DNA is TGTGCCAGCAGCAGCCAGGGAACCAACACTGAAGCTTTCTTT. It codes for CASSSQGTNTEAFF.

This chain connects TRBV11-2 to TRBJ2-2, with a weak D call TRBD1 (6 bases). V lost 0 bases and J lost 1, with 12 bases in between. Looked up from germline, CDR1 is SGHAT and CDR2 is FQNNGV. This CDR3 comprises 17 residues. CDR3 loop: CASSLDLRGVNTGELFF. CDR3 DNA sequence: TGTGCCAGCAGCTTAGATCTCAGGGGCGTGAACACCGGGGAGCTGTTTTTT.

This sequence joins TRBV9 and TRBJ2-7, with D possibly TRBD1 on 5 matching bases. With 0 bases removed from V and 2 bases from J, the gap between germline ends came to 12 bases. The CDR3 consists of 15 residues. CDR1 SGDLS and CDR2 YYNGEE come from the germline V gene. In DNA, the CDR3 is TGTGCCAGCAGCGTAGGGTCAGGGCGGACCTACGAGCAGTACTTC. This translates into CASSVGSGRTYEQYF.

The J gene is TRBJ2-7, the V gene TRBV10-3, with 12 nucleotides matching TRBD2. This CDR3 comprises 14 residues. The trim removed 6 bases at V and 6 bases at J, leaving 6 bases unmatched. Germline CDR1 and CDR2: ENHRY and SYGVKD. This CDR3 reads CAIRAGTSGSEQYF. The CDR3 DNA follows: TGTGCCATCAGGGCCGGGACTAGCGGGTCCGAGCAGTACTTC.